The 30 T cell receptor beta chains presented below share a single source sample, sequenced in a study of prognosis after radiotherapy for stage I lung cancer. The TCR beta CDR3 region was amplified from genomic DNA, with two rounds of multiplex PCR being used for the amplification. Initially, in first-round PCR, primers specific to each TRBV and TRBJ gene were used. TCRdb recomputed calls from the multiplex PCR reads with MiXCR, one row per CDR3 protein. Seen here are 30,000 to 40,000 distinct CDR3 sequences, around 30% observed once, and the top ten hold roughly a quarter. The sequences come from PBMCs, collected before or after stereotactic body radiation therapy (not recorded which). These receptors were obtained from a donor of 50 years or more with non-small cell lung cancer.

The chain recombines TRBV19 with TRBJ2-1; D assignment may be TRBD1 or TRBD2 (6 bases each). The CDR3 has 15 residues. The germline CDR1 and CDR2 sequences are LNHDA and SQIVND (reference sequence). Trimming took off 0 bases at V and 7 bases at J, with 13 bases between the two ends. CDR3 in DNA: TGTGCCAGTAGTATAGATGGGGGGCCACGAAATGAGCAGTTCTTC. This codes for CASSIDGGPRNEQFF.

Worth noting for this clonotype: A much larger clonotype is one base distant, so this may be a read error. The V call is TRBV10-3, the J call TRBJ2-3; D gene uncertain. The CDR3 extends over 14 amino acids. Germline CDR1 reads ENHRY; CDR2 reads SYGVKD. In DNA form, the CDR3 reads TGTGCCACCAGTGGTAGGGAAAGCACAGATACGCAGTATTTT. Translating it yields CATSGRESTDTQYF.

This clonotype was found many times. The gene calls are TRBV6-5 and TRBJ2-6, with 8 bases lining up with TRBD1. Per the germline V gene, CDR1 is MNHEY and CDR2 is SVGAGI. This CDR3 has 18 amino acids. With V trimmed by 2 bases and J by 0 bases, 6 bases remained unmatched. CDR3 in DNA: TGTGCCAGCAGTTACGGTACAGGGGGATTCTCTGGGGCCAACGTCCTGACTTTC. Translation gives CASSYGTGGFSGANVLTF.

With regard to this clonotype: This could be a read error, since a much larger clone is one nucleotide away. The V and J genes are TRBV7-2 and TRBJ2-5; D is possibly TRBD2 (6 bases). Germline V gene sequence: CDR1 SGHTA, CDR2 FQGNSA. The CDR3 is 13 residues long. CDR3 region: CVSSLAAAEDQYF. The CDR3 bases are TGTGTCAGCAGCTTAGCGGCCGCCGAAGACCAGTACTTC.

This clonotype was seen at least ten times. This chain connects TRBV12-5 to TRBJ1-1; 11 positions agree with TRBD1. Unmatched junction bases numbered 8, after V lost 1 base and J lost 1 base. CDR1 LGHNT and CDR2 FRNRAP come from the germline V gene. The CDR3 loop spans 18 amino acids. CDR3 nucleotides: TGTGCTAGTGGTTTGGCGTCCCGGGACAGGGGGGGGAACACTGAAGCTTTCTTT. The encoded protein is CASGLASRDRGGNTEAFF.

In its sample, this clonotype was seen many times. The chain joins TRBV20-1 to TRBJ2-3; 8 bases are shared with TRBD1. Germline CDR1 is DFQATT and CDR2 is SNEGSKA (reference sequence). This CDR3 has 15 amino acids. The trim removed 5 bases at V and 0 bases at J, leaving 7 bases unmatched. CDR3 region: CSAPSGDRSTDTQYF. The CDR3 nucleotides read TGCAGTGCTCCTTCAGGGGACAGGAGCACAGATACGCAGTATTTT.

This clonotype was recorded at least ten times. This chain connects TRBV5-1 to TRBJ1-6; unclear D gene. CDR1 SGHRS and CDR2 YFSETQ come from the germline V gene. Trimming left V 6 bases short and J 8 bases short, with 18 bases between. This CDR3 is built from 15 residues. The DNA for the CDR3 is TGCGCCAGCACCCGGGCCCTGACTCCGGATTCACCCCTCCACTTT. This encodes CASTRALTPDSPLHF.

With respect to this clonotype: This may stem from a read error, because a much larger clone lies one nucleotide away. The rearrangement joins TRBV6-2 or TRBV6-3 to TRBJ1-1; 8 bases line up with TRBD1. This CDR3 is 16 amino acids long. CDR1 MNHEY and CDR2 SVGEGT come from the germline V gene. The CDR3 here is CSSSSLSTGENTEAFF. The CDR3 coding sequence is TGTTCCAGCAGTTCCCTCTCGACAGGGGAGAACACTGAAGCTTTCTTT.

In this sample, this clonotype turned up many times. This chain joins TRBV11-2 and TRBJ2-3, with D perhaps matching TRBD2 (5 bases). Per the germline V gene, CDR1 is SGHAT and CDR2 is FQNNGV. The CDR3 is made up of 17 amino acids. The V gene lost 6 bases and the J gene lost 2 bases, with 21 bases spanning the gap. The CDR3 loop reads CASRFEPSQRNTDTQYF. As DNA, the CDR3 is TGTGCCAGCAGATTCGAGCCGTCCCAGCGGAACACAGATACGCAGTATTTT.

This clonotype was recorded many times. The rearrangement links TRBV29-1 to TRBJ2-5; D is perhaps TRBD1 (5 bases). Germline-derived CDR1 and CDR2 are SQVTM and ANQGSEA. The ends were cut back, 3 bases at V and 1 base at J, with 12 bases in the middle. CDR3 length: 14 residues. The DNA for the CDR3 is TGCAGCGTTGAGTCCCCGACAGTCCAAGAGACCCAGTACTTC. This sequence encodes CSVESPTVQETQYF.

This clonotype has ten or more counts. This chain uses TRBV3-1 with TRBJ2-5; possibly TRBD1 or TRBD2 for D (5 bases each). Trimming pared 7 bases from V and 1 base from J, leaving 13 bases between. Germline CDR1 reads LGHDT; CDR2 reads YNNKEL (reference sequence). The CDR3 sequence is 14 residues long. CDR3 protein: CASTERGVQETQYF. The CDR3 coding sequence is TGTGCCAGCACCGAGAGGGGTGTCCAAGAGACCCAGTACTTC.

This clonotype has a count of ten or more. The genes are TRBV4-3 and TRBJ1-2; D call uncertain. Germline assignment: CDR1 LGHNA and CDR2 YSLEER. V was pared by 0 bases and J by 5 bases, with 16 bases between. The CDR3 runs to 16 residues. Here the CDR3 reads CASSQDTTAPQYGYTF. The CDR3 DNA is TGCGCCAGCAGCCAAGATACCACCGCTCCCCAATATGGCTACACCTTC.

In its sample, this clonotype is medium-sized (0.01 to 0.1%). This chain connects TRBV4-1 to TRBJ2-7, with D possibly being TRBD1 (7 bases). The V gene's germline CDR1 is MGHRA and CDR2 YSYEKL. The CDR3 runs 15 residues. Trimming took off 6 bases at V and 0 bases at J, with 15 bases between the two ends. This CDR3 reads CASSAPEGASYEQYF. CDR3 DNA: TGCGCCAGCAGTGCACCGGAGGGGGCCTCCTACGAGCAGTACTTC.

This clonotype appeared once. Sequence at one end of the junction differs from germline and may be a read error. The chain carries TRBV30 and TRBJ2-2, with D tentatively TRBD1 or TRBD2 (6 bases each). The germline V gene has CDR1 GTSNPN and CDR2 SVGIG (reference sequence). The CDR3 extends over 17 amino acids. The chain's CDR3 is CARSGGRRRAYTGELFF. CDR3 coding DNA: TGTGCCAGGAGTGGGGGGCGGCGGCGGGCTTACACCGGGGAGCTGTTTTTT.

This clonotype was observed at least ten times. The chain has TRBV6-4 and TRBJ2-3, with D possibly TRBD1 on 5 matching bases. This CDR3 comprises 14 residues. In germline, CDR1 is MRHNA, CDR2 SNTAGT. Trimming shortened V by 4 bases and J by 6 bases, and 14 bases separated the two germline ends. This CDR3 reads CASSVQGGSDTQYF. The CDR3 region has the DNA TGTGCCAGCAGTGTGCAGGGCGGCTCGGATACGCAGTATTTT.

This clonotype has just one count. The V gene is TRBV20-1, the J gene TRBJ2-3, with 7 bases identical to TRBD2. CDR3 size: 15 residues. V dropped 5 bases and J dropped 0; count of bases not matched to a gene: 8. Germline assignment: CDR1 DFQATT and CDR2 SNEGSKA (reference sequence). CDR3 in DNA: TGCAGTGCTGGTCCCCGCGGGGGTAGCACAGATACGCAGTATTTT. Translation gives CSAGPRGGSTDTQYF.

This clonotype appeared once. The rearrangement links TRBV19 to TRBJ2-2; D unclear. CDR1 is LNHDA, CDR2 SQIVND, per germline (reference sequence). The CDR3 loop spans 12 amino acids. V lost 6 bases and J lost 6, with 8 bases in between. The CDR3 loop reads CASRRLAGELFF. The CDR3 coding sequence is TGTGCCAGTAGAAGGTTGGCCGGGGAGCTGTTTTTT.

This clonotype was seen many times. DNA for the CDR3: TGTGCCAGCAGCTTACGGGACTATGGCTACACCTTC. It encodes CASSLRDYGYTF. The chain has TRBV11-2 and TRBJ1-2; D call uncertain. Trimming pared 2 bases from V and 3 bases from J, leaving 4 bases between. CDR3 size: 12 residues. Germline V gene sequence: CDR1 SGHAT, CDR2 FQNNGV.

This clonotype was picked up many times. The chain recombines TRBV28 with TRBJ2-7; 7 nucleotides align to TRBD1. Germline-derived CDR1 and CDR2 are MDHEN and SYDVKM. CDR3 length: 13 amino acids. The V and J ends lost 7 bases and 3 bases, in that order; junction bases with no gene match: 6. The CDR3 DNA reads TGTGCCAGCACCGGGACAGCTTTCTACGAGCAGTACTTC. Amino acid sequence: CASTGTAFYEQYF.

This clonotype was counted at least ten times. The V gene is TRBV19, the J gene TRBJ2-1; TRBD2 aligns across 14 bases. The CDR3 sequence is 17 residues long. CDR1 is LNHDA, CDR2 SQIVND, per germline (reference sequence). The junction had 6 bases not matched to a gene; V was cut back by 5 bases and J by 3 bases. CDR3 nucleotides: TGTGCCAGTAGTCCGCCGGGACTAGCGGGGGACTACAATGAGCAGTTCTTC. Translated: CASSPPGLAGDYNEQFF.

Comments on this clonotype: A much larger clone sits a single nucleotide away, making a read error possible. V usage is TRBV15 and J usage is TRBJ2-3; D may match TRBD1 or TRBD2 (5 bases each). This CDR3 has 14 residues. CDR1 and CDR2 from the germline V gene are LNHNV and YYDKDF (reference sequence). Between the trimmed V and J ends, which lost 7 bases and 2 bases, there was a span of 13 bases. The CDR3 coding sequence is TGTGCCACCATCAGCCGGGACCTCACAGATACGCAGTATTTT. Translating it yields CATISRDLTDTQYF.

This clonotype was detected ten times or more. The chain links TRBV20-1 to TRBJ2-5, with TRBD1 matching over 8 bases. Germline lookup yields CDR1 DFQATT and CDR2 SNEGSKA (reference sequence). V lost 5 bases, J lost 9 bases, and 11 bases stayed unmatched. The CDR3 loop spans 13 amino acids. The CDR3 sequence: CSAWTGTPGAQYF. DNA of the CDR3: TGCAGTGCTTGGACAGGGACACCGGGGGCCCAGTACTTC.

This clonotype appeared many times. A much larger clonotype is one base distant, so this may be a read error. The rearrangement uses TRBV20-1 and TRBJ2-1; maybe TRBD1 (6 bases). The CDR3 has 15 amino acids. Germline CDR1 and CDR2: DFQATT and SNEGSKA (reference sequence). DNA for the CDR3: TGCAGTGCGGGAAATACAGGGAGTATAAAGAATGAGCGGTTCTTC. As protein: CSAGNTGSIKNERFF.

This clonotype turned up a few times. A much larger clone differs by one base, so this may be a read error. V gene TRBV20-1 combines with J gene TRBJ2-3; D not resolved. The CDR3 has 15 amino acids. With 2 bases removed from V and 2 bases from J, the gap between germline ends came to 14 bases. Per the germline V gene, CDR1 is DFQATT and CDR2 is SNEGSKA (reference sequence). This CDR3 is CSARRPVQLTDTQYF. CDR3 in DNA: TGCAGTGCTAGAAGACCGGTACAGCTCACAGATACGCAGTATTTT.

At least ten counts were recorded for this clonotype. This sequence joins TRBV10-2 and TRBJ1-2, with D unclear. The CDR3 contains 14 residues. Germline CDR1 is WSHSY and CDR2 is SAAADI. Trimming left V 3 bases short and J 7 bases short, with 15 bases between. CDR3 in amino acids: CASSESGIYGGYTF. The CDR3 DNA reads as TGCGCCAGCAGTGAATCCGGTATCTATGGTGGCTACACCTTC.

Note on this clonotype: A much larger clone lies a single base off, so this may be a read error. This chain links TRBV5-6 with TRBJ2-2; the D is unclear. Germline V gene data show CDR1 as SGHDT and CDR2 as YYEEEE. This CDR3 region has 15 residues. Between the trimmed V and J ends, which lost 4 bases and 4 bases, there was a span of 14 bases. The CDR3 DNA reads TGTGCCAGCAGCCTTGAGAGACGGCGCACCGGGGAGCTGTTTTTT. As protein: CASSLERRRTGELFF.

The gene calls are TRBV2 and TRBJ1-2; D gene uncertain. CDR3 length: 13 residues. The V end was cut by 4 bases, the J end by 4 bases, with 10 bases between. The germline gives CDR1 SNHLY, CDR2 FYNNEI. The CDR3 DNA sequence: TGTGCCAGCAGTGGGACGGGTAGCTATGGCTACACCTTC. The encoded protein is CASSGTGSYGYTF. The entire variable domain, with the rest obtained from reference TRBV2 and TRBJ1-2, is as follows: EPEVTQTPSHQVTQMGQEVILRCVPISNHLYFYWYRQILGQKVEFLVSFYNNEISEKSEIFDDQFSVERPDGSNFTLKIRSTKLEDSAMYFCASSGTGSYGYTFGSGTRLTVV.

This clonotype was observed at least ten times. V and J are TRBV12-3 or TRBV12-4 and TRBJ2-1; 7 bases are shared with TRBD1. The junction had 4 bases not matched to a gene; V was cut back by 1 base and J by 4 bases. This CDR3 spans 15 amino acids. The DNA for the CDR3 is TGTGCCAGCAGTTTAGGGACAGGCTCTTACAATGAGCAGTTCTTC. Translating gives CASSLGTGSYNEQFF.

This clonotype was detected a few times. The J gene is TRBJ2-5, the V gene TRBV5-4, with 12 bases identical to TRBD2. The CDR3 is 15 residues long. CDR1 and CDR2 from the germline V gene are SGHNT and YYREEE (reference sequence). The trim removed 0 bases at V and 5 bases at J, leaving 2 bases unmatched. CDR3 nucleotide sequence: TGTGCCAGCAGCTTGGGGACTAGCGGGGTTGAGACCCAGTACTTC. Protein product: CASSLGTSGVETQYF.

This clonotype was observed at least ten times. The chain has TRBV5-1 and TRBJ1-6; 11 positions match TRBD1. CDR1 is SGHRS and CDR2 is YFSETQ in the germline V gene. V lost 3 bases and J lost 5; bases outside the gene matches: 4. The CDR3 has 16 amino acids. CDR3 residues: CASSWTGGADNSPLHF. CDR3 coding DNA: TGCGCCAGCAGCTGGACAGGGGGCGCGGATAATTCACCCCTCCACTTT.